The 30 T cell receptor beta chains below come from one sample, sequenced in a study of cytotoxic CD8 clonotypes in ibrutinib-treated CLL. Clones were read by immunoSEQ multiplex PCR, and TCRdb kept only the in-frame ones, dropping some. The table shows about 35,000 clones, with about 70% occurring only once. The sequenced sample was PBMCs, obtained at disease progression, from a patient treated with ibrutinib. Receptor source: a human donor with chronic lymphocytic leukemia.

In this sample, this clone turned up many times. This chain uses TRBV7-8 with TRBJ2-7, with 9 bases aligning to TRBD1. Germline V gives CDR1 SGHVS, CDR2 FQNEAQ. Trimming took 4 bases from V and 3 from J; bases not matched to a gene: 4. CDR3 length equals 14 residues. The CDR3 DNA reads TGTGCCAGCAGCTACCGACAGGGGGTCTACGAGCAGTACTTC. Translating it yields CASSYRQGVYEQYF.

There are a few counts of this clone. The genes are TRBV19 and TRBJ2-2; 10 bases match TRBD1. Trimming at V came to 10 bases and at J to 6 bases, leaving 11 bases not matched to a gene. Germline lookup yields CDR1 LNHDA and CDR2 SQIVND (reference sequence). This CDR3 has 15 amino acids. The CDR3 nucleotides are TGTGCCACAACAGACAGGGGGCGATCGGCCGGGGAGCTGTTTTTT. Protein sequence: CATTDRGRSAGELFF.

V and J are TRBV10-2 and TRBJ1-1, with 10 bases aligning to TRBD1. Germline CDR1 is WSHSY and CDR2 is SAAADI. This CDR3 is 12 amino acids long. The ends lost 7 bases at V and 8 bases at J; junction bases unmatched: 4. CDR3 sequence: CASTRTGGEAFF. CDR3 nucleotides: TGCGCCAGCACCAGGACAGGGGGAGAAGCTTTCTTT.

The chain carries TRBV11-2 and TRBJ2-7; no firm D call. The ends were cut back, 2 bases at V and 8 bases at J, with 10 bases in the middle. The V gene's germline CDR1 is SGHAT and CDR2 FQNNGV. The CDR3 has 12 residues. CDR3 in amino acids: CASSLIPTKQYF. In nucleotides, the CDR3 is TGTGCCAGCAGCTTAATCCCTACGAAGCAGTACTTC. Full variable domain (remainder filled in from reference TRBV11-2 and TRBJ2-7): EAGVAQSPRYKIIEKRQSVAFWCNPISGHATLYWYQQILGQGPKLLIQFQNNGVVDDSQLPKDRFSAERLKGVDSTLKIQPAKLEDSAVYLCASSLIPTKQYFGPGTRLTVT.

The rearrangement uses TRBV7-9 and TRBJ2-7; D gene uncertain. The CDR3 is made up of 11 amino acids. The ends were cut back, 3 bases at V and 6 bases at J, with 6 bases in the middle. Per germline, CDR1 SEHNR and CDR2 FQNEAQ (reference sequence). CDR3 bases: TGTGCCAGCAGCTTTAACGGCGAGCAGTACTTC. Translation: CASSFNGEQYF. The variable domain in full, completed from reference TRBV7-9 and TRBJ2-7, reads DTGVSQNPRHKITKRGQNVTFRCDPISEHNRLYWYRQTLGQGPEFLTYFQNEAQLEKSRLLSDRFSAERPKGSFSTLEIQRTEQGDSAMYLCASSFNGEQYFGPGTRLTVT.

The chain joins TRBV2 to TRBJ1-2; 10 nucleotides line up with TRBD1. The germline V gene encodes CDR1 SNHLY and CDR2 FYNNEI. V trimming: 2 bases; J trimming: 9 bases; junction bases outside the gene matches: 3. The CDR3 contains 13 residues. The CDR3, as DNA: TGTGCCAGCAGTGAATGGACAGGGGGTAGCTACACCTTC. Translation: CASSEWTGGSYTF. The variable domain in full, with the rest retrieved from reference TRBV2 and TRBJ1-2, is EPEVTQTPSHQVTQMGQEVILRCVPISNHLYFYWYRQILGQKVEFLVSFYNNEISEKSEIFDDQFSVERPDGSNFTLKIRSTKLEDSAMYFCASSEWTGGSYTFGSGTRLTVV.

The rearrangement joins TRBV5-4 to TRBJ1-1; 9 bases are a match to TRBD1. Germline lookup yields CDR1 SGHNT and CDR2 YYREEE (reference sequence). V lost 4 bases, J lost 5 bases, and 12 bases stayed unmatched. The CDR3 loop spans 16 amino acids. CDR3 DNA sequence: TGTGCCAGCAGCATACCGACAGGGGGTGGGTGGACTGAAGCTTTCTTT. Translating it yields CASSIPTGGGWTEAFF. The full variable domain, its missing parts supplied by reference TRBV5-4 and TRBJ1-1, is ETGVTQSPTHLIKTRGQQVTLRCSSQSGHNTVSWYQQALGQGPQFIFQYYREEENGRGNFPPRFSGLQFPNYSSELNVNALELDDSALYLCASSIPTGGGWTEAFFGQGTRLTVV.

The chain carries TRBV4-2 and TRBJ2-3; 12 bases match TRBD2. This CDR3 comprises 16 residues. Germline CDR1 is LGHNA and CDR2 is YNFKEQ. With 1 base clipped from V and 3 bases from J, the junction kept 2 bases outside the gene matches. The DNA of the CDR3 is TGTGCCAGCAGCCAAGGAACTAGCGGGGGGACAGATACGCAGTATTTT. This gives the protein CASSQGTSGGTDTQYF.

The rearrangement uses TRBV6-1 and TRBJ1-1; D might be TRBD1 (6 bases). V was clipped by 9 bases and J by 8 bases, with 10 bases between them. CDR3 length: 10 residues. CDR1 and CDR2 (germline): MNHNS, SASEGT. The DNA of the CDR3 is TGTGCCAGTTCTAGGGGGGAAGCTTTCTTT. Residues: CASSRGEAFF.

In this sample, this clone turned up many times. This rearrangement joins TRBV7-9 to TRBJ2-7, with D maybe TRBD2 (6 bases). The germline V gene encodes CDR1 SEHNR and CDR2 FQNEAQ (reference sequence). V was pared by 4 bases and J by 11 bases, with 12 bases between. The CDR3 length is 11 residues. The CDR3 is CASSSGTREYF. The CDR3 bases are TGTGCCAGCAGCTCCGGGACTCGGGAGTACTTC. The entire variable domain, with the rest obtained from reference TRBV7-9 and TRBJ2-7, is as follows: DTGVSQNPRHKITKRGQNVTFRCDPISEHNRLYWYRQTLGQGPEFLTYFQNEAQLEKSRLLSDRFSAERPKGSFSTLEIQRTEQGDSAMYLCASSSGTREYFGPGTRLTVT.

In this sample, this clone turned up a few times. The gene calls are TRBV29-1 and TRBJ2-1, with 8 bases identical to TRBD2. J lost 5 bases, V lost 7 bases, and 4 bases had no gene match. Germline V gene sequence: CDR1 SQVTM, CDR2 ANQGSEA. The CDR3 extends over 12 amino acids. In DNA form, the CDR3 reads TGCAGCGCCCGCGGGGGGAACAATGAGCAGTTCTTC. Its protein product is CSARGGNNEQFF.

Concerning this clone: This sample also contains other DNA sequences that code for the same CDR3. This chain links TRBV2 with TRBJ2-3; unclear D gene. The ends were cut back, 4 bases at V and 1 base at J, with 6 bases in the middle. CDR1 is SNHLY, CDR2 FYNNEI, per germline. The CDR3 is 13 amino acids. The CDR3 here is CASSVPGTDTQYF. In DNA form, the CDR3 reads TGTGCCAGCAGTGTACCAGGCACAGATACGCAGTATTTT.

This clone appeared a few times. V usage is TRBV25-1 and J usage is TRBJ2-7; 9 bases agree with TRBD2. Trimming took 5 bases from V and 2 from J; bases not matched to a gene: 1. This CDR3 has 13 residues. Per germline, CDR1 MGHDK and CDR2 SYGVNS. The CDR3 is CASSPSGTYEQYF. The CDR3 nucleotides read TGTGCCAGCAGTCCTAGCGGGACCTACGAGCAGTACTTC.

The chain carries TRBV2 and TRBJ1-1; TRBD1 might be the D (6 bases). CDR3 length: 13 residues. Trimming removed 6 bases at V and 1 base at J, with 9 bases between. Germline-derived CDR1 and CDR2 are SNHLY and FYNNEI. CDR3 sequence reads: CASRTGQNTEAFF. The CDR3 region has the DNA TGTGCCAGCAGGACGGGACAGAACACTGAAGCTTTCTTT.

The chain couples TRBV5-1 to TRBJ2-5, with 11 bases aligning to TRBD2. Germline V gene lookup returns CDR1 SGHRS and CDR2 YFSETQ. V was clipped by 0 bases and J by 2 bases; unmatched bases: 9. The CDR3 consists of 18 residues. The CDR3 nucleotides read TGCGCCAGCAGCTTGGTGCCTAGCGGGGGGCCCGAACAAGAGACCCAGTACTTC. This sequence encodes CASSLVPSGGPEQETQYF. The whole variable domain, filled in from reference TRBV5-1 and TRBJ2-5, reads KAGVTQTPRYLIKTRGQQVTLSCSPISGHRSVSWYQQTPGQGLQFLFEYFSETQRNKGNFPGRFSGRQFSNSRSEMNVSTLELGDSALYLCASSLVPSGGPEQETQYFGPGTRLLVL.

The V gene is TRBV9, the J gene TRBJ2-2, with D maybe TRBD1 (5 bases). This CDR3 is 15 amino acids long. Trimming cost V 2 bases and J 6 bases, with 14 bases left between them. The germline CDR1 and CDR2 sequences are SGDLS and YYNGEE. In nucleotides, the CDR3 is TGTGCCAGCAGCGTCTCCGTGGCAGGGTCCGGGGAGCTGTTTTTT. Translation: CASSVSVAGSGELFF.

This clone came up once. The V call is TRBV5-4, the J call TRBJ2-3; the D is unclear. This CDR3 region has 14 residues. Per germline, CDR1 SGHNT and CDR2 YYREEE (reference sequence). V lost 0 bases to trimming and J lost 4 bases, with 9 bases between them. CDR3 bases: TGTGCCAGCAGCTTGGGAGTAAACCCAGATACGCAGTATTTT. Translated, it gives CASSLGVNPDTQYF. Looking up the rest from reference TRBV5-4 and TRBJ2-3 gives the full variable domain: ETGVTQSPTHLIKTRGQQVTLRCSSQSGHNTVSWYQQALGQGPQFIFQYYREEENGRGNFPPRFSGLQFPNYSSELNVNALELDDSALYLCASSLGVNPDTQYFGPGTRLTVL.

The chain links TRBV6-1 to TRBJ1-5; no clear D gene. V was cut by 8 bases and J by 7 bases, with 15 bases left in between. Germline CDR1 reads MNHNS; CDR2 reads SASEGT. The CDR3 is made up of 13 amino acids. This chain's CDR3 is CASWEVGKQPQHF. The CDR3 DNA reads as TGTGCCAGCTGGGAGGTTGGTAAGCAGCCCCAGCATTTT.

This chain connects TRBV6-5 to TRBJ2-1; weak D call: TRBD1 (6 bases). CDR1 and CDR2 from the germline V gene are MNHEY and SVGAGI. The V end lost 4 bases, the J end lost 4 bases, and 14 bases lay between the germline ends. This CDR3 spans 15 amino acids. The CDR3 is CASSFTGLEYNEQFF. CDR3 in DNA: TGTGCCAGCAGTTTCACAGGGTTGGAGTACAATGAGCAGTTCTTC.

The V and J genes are TRBV29-1 and TRBJ1-1; no clear D. This CDR3 has 13 amino acids. V lost 0 bases and J lost 4, with 9 bases in between. Germline CDR1 reads SQVTM; CDR2 reads ANQGSEA. The CDR3, as DNA: TGCAGCGTTGAAGAAAGGCTGGCCACTGAAGCTTTCTTT. Protein: CSVEERLATEAFF.

This chain uses TRBV29-1 with TRBJ2-7; TRBD2 agrees at 12 bases. J was trimmed by 7 bases and V by 5 bases; bases with no gene match: 9. The CDR3 sequence is 14 residues long. The V gene's germline CDR1 is SQVTM and CDR2 ANQGSEA. CDR3 nucleotides: TGCAGCGTTTCTAGCGGGGGGGCCATGCGGGAGCAGTACTTC. It is translated as CSVSSGGAMREQYF.

The V and J genes are TRBV4-2 and TRBJ2-7, with 10 nucleotides matching TRBD2. The germline gives CDR1 LGHNA, CDR2 YNFKEQ. This CDR3 has 17 amino acids. J gave up 3 bases and V 4 bases, and 12 bases lay outside the gene matches. The CDR3 here is CASSRRAERGGFYEQYF. CDR3 bases: TGTGCCAGCAGCCGAAGAGCGGAGCGGGGGGGCTTCTACGAGCAGTACTTC.

V is TRBV6-5 and J is TRBJ1-5; 7 positions match TRBD1. Trimming removed 4 bases from V and 2 bases from J; junction bases left unmatched: 8. The CDR3 consists of 16 residues. Germline V gene sequence: CDR1 MNHEY, CDR2 SVGAGI. This CDR3 reads CASSSRQGLGNQPQHF. In nucleotides, the CDR3 is TGTGCCAGCAGTTCCAGACAGGGCCTGGGCAATCAGCCCCAGCATTTT.

V and J are TRBV7-8 and TRBJ2-1; D may be TRBD2 (5 bases). This CDR3 region has 13 residues. Trimming shortened V by 4 bases and J by 7 bases, and 11 bases separated the two germline ends. CDR1 and CDR2 from the germline V gene are SGHVS and FQNEAQ. CDR3 region: CASSSRRRNEQFF. The CDR3 bases are TGTGCCAGCAGCTCGAGGCGGAGGAATGAGCAGTTCTTC.

V and J are TRBV27 and TRBJ1-4; weak D call: TRBD1 (5 bases). Germline V gene lookup returns CDR1 MNHEY and CDR2 SMNVEV (reference sequence). Trimming stripped 9 bases from V and 8 bases from J, with 19 bases between. This CDR3 is 14 amino acids long. The CDR3: CASGPWGREEKLFF. In DNA, the CDR3 is TGTGCCAGTGGCCCTTGGGGGAGAGAGGAAAAACTGTTTTTT.

V usage is TRBV5-5 and J usage is TRBJ1-4; D is ambiguous. CDR3 length: 14 amino acids. The germline V gene has CDR1 SGHKS and CDR2 YYEKEE (reference sequence). Trimming stripped 0 bases from V and 7 bases from J, with 10 bases between. CDR3 sequence (DNA): TGTGCCAGCAGCTTGGGGAGTGGAGGTGAAAAACTGTTTTTT. Residues: CASSLGSGGEKLFF.

This clone was detected only once. The rearrangement uses TRBV6-1 and TRBJ2-3, with a possible D match to TRBD1 (5 bases). V was trimmed by 4 bases and J by 0 bases, leaving 11 bases between them. The CDR3 length is 15 residues. The V gene's germline CDR1 is MNHNS and CDR2 SASEGT. The CDR3 DNA reads as TGTGCCAGCAGTGTACAGGACACTAGCACAGATACGCAGTATTTT. Translation: CASSVQDTSTDTQYF.

The rearrangement joins TRBV7-9 to TRBJ1-2; TRBD1 is a possible D gene (5 bases). The germline V and J ends were trimmed by 5 bases and 2 bases, with 15 bases remaining between them. The CDR3 runs 15 residues. CDR1 SEHNR and CDR2 FQNEAQ come from the germline V gene (reference sequence). The CDR3 loop reads CASSIRQTINYGYTF. CDR3 in DNA: TGTGCCAGCAGCATCAGACAGACGATAAACTATGGCTACACCTTC.

This clone was counted between two and nine times. This chain connects TRBV11-2 to TRBJ2-7, with D unresolved. The CDR3 is 11 amino acids. V lost 4 bases and J 6 bases, leaving 7 bases between the germline ends. Germline CDR1 SGHAT, CDR2 FQNNGV. The CDR3 loop reads CASSWGPEQYF. The CDR3 coding sequence is TGTGCCAGCAGCTGGGGTCCCGAGCAGTACTTC.

This clone was found a few times. The rearrangement uses TRBV6-6 and TRBJ2-7; D is uncertain. Trimming took off 7 bases at V and 5 bases at J, with 15 bases between the two ends. CDR1 and CDR2 from the germline V gene are MNHNY and SVGAGI (reference sequence). The CDR3 has 13 amino acids. Here the CDR3 reads CASTSYGLHEQYF. For the CDR3, the DNA is TGTGCCAGCACCTCATACGGTCTCCACGAGCAGTACTTC.